This TCR beta chain was obtained from a study of prognosis after radiotherapy for stage I lung cancer. Amplification of the TCR beta CDR3 (from genomic DNA) was done by two-round multiplex PCR. The first round of PCR was done with primers that matched each TRBV and TRBJ gene. TCRdb used MiXCR to reprocess the multiplex PCR reads, holding one entry per CDR3 protein. Of about 18,000 distinct CDR3 sequences listed, 44% were seen once; the top ten hold about two fifths. This clonotype was observed once. Per the germline V gene, CDR1 is MNHNS and CDR2 is SASEGT. This CDR3 is built from 15 residues. V was clipped by 1 base and J by 2 bases, with 12 bases between them.

The chain combines TRBV6-1 with TRBJ2-7; unclear D gene. Here the sequenced sample was PBMCs, taken before or after stereotactic body radiation therapy (not recorded which). The sequence was collected from a donor over 45 with non-small cell lung cancer. The DNA for the CDR3 is TGTGCCAGCAGTGAAGGTGGAGTCTCCACCTACGAGCAGTACTTC. It yields the protein CASSEGGVSTYEQYF.